The 5 T cell receptor beta chains given below trace back to one sample, sequenced in a study of blood T cell repertoires in COVID-19. The repertoire was sequenced with immunoSEQ multiplex PCR; TCRdb's copy has only in-frame clones and lacks some. The table includes under 350,000 clones, over 80% detected once. Sequencing input: peripheral blood. Source of these receptors: a man aged 55 to 69 who had recovered from COVID-19.

V usage is TRBV6-2 or TRBV6-3 and J usage is TRBJ1-5; 7 bases are shared with TRBD1. CDR3 length: 15 residues. Germline values: CDR1 MNHEY, CDR2 SVGEGT. After removal of 7 bases from V and 6 bases from J, the junction contained 12 bases not matched to a gene. The CDR3 DNA reads TGTGCCAGCACCCCCCCCGGACAGGCGGGTCAGCCCCAGCATTTT. As protein: CASTPPGQAGQPQHF.

This clone was detected once. The J gene is TRBJ1-6, the V gene TRBV6-1, with D uncertain. With 0 bases removed from V and 4 bases from J, the gap between germline ends came to 4 bases. The length of the CDR3 is 14 residues. Germline V gene sequence: CDR1 MNHNS, CDR2 SASEGT. The CDR3 DNA is TGTGCCAGCAGTGAAGCACGGTATAATTCACCCCTCCACTTT. It yields the protein CASSEARYNSPLHF.

The chain carries TRBV3-1 (or the pseudogene TRBV3-2) and TRBJ1-1; D not resolved. Germline values: CDR1 LGHDT, CDR2 YNNKEL (reference sequence). V shed 5 bases and J shed 3 bases, with 10 bases lying between them. The CDR3 totals 13 residues. CDR3 nucleotides: TGTGCCAGCAGCTTCTCTGAGGACACTGAAGCTTTCTTT. Its translation is CASSFSEDTEAFF.

The V call is TRBV5-1, the J call TRBJ2-5; D is possibly TRBD2 (5 bases). The CDR3 has 15 residues. The V and J ends lost 4 bases and 7 bases respectively, with 20 bases between them. In germline, CDR1 is SGHRS, CDR2 YFSETQ. The CDR3 region has the DNA TGCGCCAGCAGCCCCAGTGCCTCTAGCCTAGGGACCCAGTACTTC. It encodes CASSPSASSLGTQYF.

V gene TRBV5-4 combines with J gene TRBJ2-2; 8 bases are a match to TRBD2. Unmatched junction bases numbered 10, after V lost 9 bases and J lost 3 bases. The CDR3 length is 15 residues. Germline V gene data show CDR1 as SGHNT and CDR2 as YYREEE (reference sequence). The CDR3 loop reads CATGLAGGHTGELFF. CDR3 nucleotides: TGTGCCACCGGTCTGGCGGGAGGTCACACCGGGGAGCTGTTTTTT.